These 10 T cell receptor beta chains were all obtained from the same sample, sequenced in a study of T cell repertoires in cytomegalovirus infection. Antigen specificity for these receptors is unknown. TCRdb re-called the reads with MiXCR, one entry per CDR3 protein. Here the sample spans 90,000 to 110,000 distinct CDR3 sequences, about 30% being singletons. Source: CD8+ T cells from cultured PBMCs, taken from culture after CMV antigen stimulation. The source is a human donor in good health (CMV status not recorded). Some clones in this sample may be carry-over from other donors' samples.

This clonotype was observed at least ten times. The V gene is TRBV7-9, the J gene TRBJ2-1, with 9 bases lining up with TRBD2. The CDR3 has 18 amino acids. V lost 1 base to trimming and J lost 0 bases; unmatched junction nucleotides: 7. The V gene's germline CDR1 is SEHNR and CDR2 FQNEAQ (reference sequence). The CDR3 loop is CASSLVGSGGVSYNEQFF. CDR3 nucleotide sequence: TGTGCCAGCAGCTTAGTTGGTAGCGGGGGAGTCTCCTACAATGAGCAGTTCTTC. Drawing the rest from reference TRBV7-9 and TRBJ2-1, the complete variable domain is DTGVSQNPRHKITKRGQNVTFRCDPISEHNRLYWYRQTLGQGPEFLTYFQNEAQLEKSRLLSDRFSAERPKGSFSTLEIQRTEQGDSAMYLCASSLVGSGGVSYNEQFFGPGTRLTVL.

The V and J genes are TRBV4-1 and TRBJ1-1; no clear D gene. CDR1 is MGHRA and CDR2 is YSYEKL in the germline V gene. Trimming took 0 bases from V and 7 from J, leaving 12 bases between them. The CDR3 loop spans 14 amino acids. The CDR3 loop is CASSQDRGWDEAFF. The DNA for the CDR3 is TGCGCCAGCAGCCAAGATCGGGGTTGGGATGAAGCTTTCTTT.

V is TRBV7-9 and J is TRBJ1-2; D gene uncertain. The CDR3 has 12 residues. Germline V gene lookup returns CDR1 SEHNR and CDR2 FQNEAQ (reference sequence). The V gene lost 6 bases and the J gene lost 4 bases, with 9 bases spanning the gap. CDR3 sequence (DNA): TGTGCCAGCAGGCGGGAGGGCTATGGCTACACCTTC. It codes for CASRREGYGYTF.

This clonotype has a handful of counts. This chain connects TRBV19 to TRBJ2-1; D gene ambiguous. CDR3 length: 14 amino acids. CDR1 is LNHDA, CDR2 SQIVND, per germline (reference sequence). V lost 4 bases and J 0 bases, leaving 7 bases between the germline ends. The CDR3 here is CASSRKSSYNEQFF. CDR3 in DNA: TGTGCCAGTAGTAGGAAGAGCTCCTACAATGAGCAGTTCTTC.

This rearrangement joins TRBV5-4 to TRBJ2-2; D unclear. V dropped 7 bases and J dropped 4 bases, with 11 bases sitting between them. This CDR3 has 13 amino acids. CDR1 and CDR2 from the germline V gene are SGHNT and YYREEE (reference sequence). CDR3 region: CASSNLGTGELFF. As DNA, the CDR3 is TGTGCCAGCTCAAACTTGGGCACCGGGGAGCTGTTTTTT.

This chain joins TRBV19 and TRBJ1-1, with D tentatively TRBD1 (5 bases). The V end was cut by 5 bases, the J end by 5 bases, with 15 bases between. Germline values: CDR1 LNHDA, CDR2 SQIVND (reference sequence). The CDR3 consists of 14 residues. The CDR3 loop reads CASSVGALGTEAFF. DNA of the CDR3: TGTGCCAGTAGTGTTGGGGCGTTGGGAACTGAAGCTTTCTTT.

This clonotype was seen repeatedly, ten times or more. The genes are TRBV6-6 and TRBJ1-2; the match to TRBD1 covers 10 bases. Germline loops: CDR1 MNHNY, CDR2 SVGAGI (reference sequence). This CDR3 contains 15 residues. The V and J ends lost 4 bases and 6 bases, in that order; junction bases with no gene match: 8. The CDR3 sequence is CASSSDRGLFNGYTF. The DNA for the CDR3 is TGTGCCAGCAGTTCCGACAGGGGGCTATTTAATGGCTACACCTTC.

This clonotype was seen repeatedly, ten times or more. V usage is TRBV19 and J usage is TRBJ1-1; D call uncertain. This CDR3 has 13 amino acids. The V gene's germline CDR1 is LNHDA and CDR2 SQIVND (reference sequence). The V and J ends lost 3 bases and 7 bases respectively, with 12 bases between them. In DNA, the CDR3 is TGTGCCAGTAGTATTTTGGGAGGGAGTGAAGCTTTCTTT. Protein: CASSILGGSEAFF. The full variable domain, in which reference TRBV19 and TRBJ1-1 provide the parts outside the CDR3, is DGGITQSPKYLFRKEGQNVTLSCEQNLNHDAMYWYRQDPGQGLRLIYYSQIVNDFQKGDIAEGYSVSREKKESFPLTVTSAQKNPTAFYLCASSILGGSEAFFGQGTRLTVV.

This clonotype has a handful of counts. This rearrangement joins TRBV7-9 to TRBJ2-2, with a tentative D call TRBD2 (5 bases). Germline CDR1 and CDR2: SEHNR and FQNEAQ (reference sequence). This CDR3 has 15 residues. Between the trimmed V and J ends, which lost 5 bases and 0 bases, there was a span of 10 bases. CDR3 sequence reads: CASSPSGANTGELFF. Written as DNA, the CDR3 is TGTGCCAGCAGCCCCTCCGGGGCGAACACCGGGGAGCTGTTTTTT.

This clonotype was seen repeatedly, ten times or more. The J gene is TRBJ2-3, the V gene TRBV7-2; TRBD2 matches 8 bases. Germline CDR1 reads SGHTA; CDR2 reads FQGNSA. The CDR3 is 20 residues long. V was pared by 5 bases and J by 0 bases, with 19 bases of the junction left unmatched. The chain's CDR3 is CASSPGLAGGGYTSTDTQYF. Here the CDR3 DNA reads TGTGCCAGCAGCCCCGGACTAGCCGGTGGGGGATACACTAGCACAGATACGCAGTATTTT.